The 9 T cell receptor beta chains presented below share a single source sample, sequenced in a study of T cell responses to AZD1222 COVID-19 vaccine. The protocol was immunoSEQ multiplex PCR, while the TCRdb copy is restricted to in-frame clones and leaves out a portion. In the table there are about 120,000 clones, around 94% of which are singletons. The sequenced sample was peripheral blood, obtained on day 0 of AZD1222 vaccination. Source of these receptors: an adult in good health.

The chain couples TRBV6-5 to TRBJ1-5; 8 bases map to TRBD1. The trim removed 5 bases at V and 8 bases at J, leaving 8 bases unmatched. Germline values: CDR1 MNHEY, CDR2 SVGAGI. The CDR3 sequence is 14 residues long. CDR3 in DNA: TGTGCCAGCAGTCCCCGACAGGGGAAGGAGCCCCAGCATTTT. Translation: CASSPRQGKEPQHF.

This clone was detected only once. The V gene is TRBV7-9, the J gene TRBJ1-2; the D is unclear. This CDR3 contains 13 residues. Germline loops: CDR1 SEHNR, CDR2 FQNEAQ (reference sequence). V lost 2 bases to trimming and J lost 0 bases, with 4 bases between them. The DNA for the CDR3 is TGTGCCAGCAGCTTATCCACTAACTATGGCTACACCTTC. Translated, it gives CASSLSTNYGYTF.

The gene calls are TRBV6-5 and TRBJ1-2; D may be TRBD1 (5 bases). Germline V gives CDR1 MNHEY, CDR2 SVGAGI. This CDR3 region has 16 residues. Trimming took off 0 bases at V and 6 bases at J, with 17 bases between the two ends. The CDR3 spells CASSYSYGGATHGYTF. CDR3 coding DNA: TGTGCCAGCAGTTACTCTTATGGGGGTGCCACTCATGGCTACACCTTC.

CDR3 sequence (DNA): TGTGCCAGCAGTCAACTAGCGGGAGGCTGGCATGATGAGCAGTTCTTC. Encoded protein: CASSQLAGGWHDEQFF. V usage is TRBV6-2 or TRBV6-3 and J usage is TRBJ2-1, with 12 bases lining up with TRBD2. The CDR3 totals 16 residues. Unmatched junction bases numbered 10, after V lost 5 bases and J lost 8 bases. Germline V CDR1 and CDR2: MNHEY, SVGEGT.

The CDR3 region has the DNA TGTGCCAGTAGTATGGGTGGAGGTACTGAAGCTTTCTTT. It is translated as CASSMGGGTEAFF. The rearrangement uses TRBV19 and TRBJ1-1, with D uncertain. The CDR3 has 13 residues. V was clipped by 3 bases and J by 5 bases, with 10 bases between them. CDR1 is LNHDA and CDR2 is SQIVND in the germline V gene (reference sequence).

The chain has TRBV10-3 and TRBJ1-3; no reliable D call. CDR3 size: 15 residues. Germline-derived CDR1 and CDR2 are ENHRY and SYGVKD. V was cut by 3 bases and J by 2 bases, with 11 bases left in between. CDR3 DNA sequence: TGTGCCATCAGTGACCCTAGACGGGCTGGAAACACCATATATTTT. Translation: CAISDPRRAGNTIYF.

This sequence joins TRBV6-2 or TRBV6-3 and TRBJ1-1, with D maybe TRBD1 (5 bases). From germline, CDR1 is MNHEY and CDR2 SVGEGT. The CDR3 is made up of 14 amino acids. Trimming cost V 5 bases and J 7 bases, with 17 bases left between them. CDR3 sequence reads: CASSLTHGRVEAFF. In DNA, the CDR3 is TGTGCCAGCAGTCTTACACACGGCAGGGTTGAAGCTTTCTTT.

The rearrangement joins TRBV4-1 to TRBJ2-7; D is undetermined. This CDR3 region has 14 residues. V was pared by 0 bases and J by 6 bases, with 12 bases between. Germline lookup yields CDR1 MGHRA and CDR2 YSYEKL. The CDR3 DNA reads TGCGCCAGCAGCCAAGAAGTTGCGTTGGCCGAGCAGTACTTC. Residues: CASSQEVALAEQYF.

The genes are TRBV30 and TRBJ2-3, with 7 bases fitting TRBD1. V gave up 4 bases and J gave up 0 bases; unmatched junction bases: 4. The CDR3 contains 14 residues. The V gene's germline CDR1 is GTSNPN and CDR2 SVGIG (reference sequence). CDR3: CAWNYRGSTDTQYF. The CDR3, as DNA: TGTGCCTGGAATTACAGGGGCAGCACAGATACGCAGTATTTT.